The table lists the clone carrying this T cell receptor beta chain with a few counts. No antigen is known for it. The sample originates from a study of CD8 T cells in ankylosing spondylitis. Whole-study results and caveats: Apparently characteristic of ankylosing spondylitis blood was a TCR beta motif (roughly eight highly homologous variants).

V lost 0 bases to trimming and J lost 2 bases, with 8 bases between them. Germline-derived CDR1 and CDR2 are DFQATT and SNEGSKA (reference sequence). The CDR3 extends over 14 amino acids. TCRdb re-called the 5' RACE reads through MiXCR, storing one row per CDR3 protein. The table includes around 88,000 distinct CDR3 sequences, 8.8% detected once. This clonotype was sampled from a male donor with ankylosing spondylitis or in good health (not recorded which). This chain uses TRBV20-1 with TRBJ2-1; unclear D gene. The sequenced sample consisted of blood, either unsorted or a sorted T cell fraction (not recorded which). The CDR3 DNA reads as TGCAGTGCTAGAGATGACCAGCCCTACAATGAGCAGTTCTTC. Its translation is CSARDDQPYNEQFF.